These 9 T cell receptor beta chains share one sample of origin, sequenced in a study of T-cell memory formation after mild COVID-19. MiXCR was run by TCRdb on the 5' RACE reads, yielding one entry per CDR3 protein. Found here are 500,000 to 550,000 distinct CDR3 sequences, about a fifth of them singletons; the top ten hold 12%. The sequenced sample consisted of PBMCs or a T cell subset sorted from them (not recorded which). The receptors were sampled from an adult woman who had mild COVID-19 (a few samples of this study predate the infection). Cell type and time point are not known.

This clonotype has only a few counts. The chain is built from TRBV18 and TRBJ2-3, with TRBD2 identical over 8 bases. V lost 2 bases, J lost 4 bases, and 5 bases stayed unmatched. The CDR3 spans 15 residues. Germline V gives CDR1 KGHSH, CDR2 LQKENI. CDR3 protein: CASSPTGGPPDTQYF. In DNA, the CDR3 is TGTGCCAGCTCACCAACGGGGGGGCCGCCAGATACGCAGTATTTT.

V gene TRBV6-2 or TRBV6-3 combines with J gene TRBJ2-7; D not resolved. V gave up 6 bases and J gave up 1 base, with 7 bases separating them. Germline CDR1 MNHEY, CDR2 SVGEGT. There are 12 residues in the CDR3. CDR3 nucleotide sequence: TGTGCCAGCAGCAAACAGTCCTACGAGCAGTACTTC. It yields the protein CASSKQSYEQYF.

This clonotype was counted only a few times. The chain uses TRBV24-1 and TRBJ2-3, with TRBD1 as a possible D gene (6 bases). The CDR3 covers 14 residues. The germline V and J ends were trimmed by 10 bases and 6 bases, with 19 bases remaining between them. Germline CDR1 KGHDR, CDR2 SFDVKD. DNA of the CDR3: TGTGCCACAGCTGGGACACCGTTGGTGGATACGCAGTATTTT. Its protein product is CATAGTPLVDTQYF.

CDR3 nucleotide sequence: TGTGCCAGCAGCCAGACAGGGGGCCGTGAAAAACTGTTTTTT. Residues: CASSQTGGREKLFF. V usage is TRBV7-6 and J usage is TRBJ1-4, with 10 bases lining up with TRBD1. The J segment lost 7 bases and the V segment lost 5 bases, leaving 4 bases of the junction unmatched. The CDR3 length is 14 residues. The germline V gene encodes CDR1 SGHVS and CDR2 FNYEAQ.

This clonotype was counted a few times. V usage is TRBV16 and J usage is TRBJ1-2; possibly TRBD1 for D (5 bases). V was shortened by 2 bases and J by 10 bases, with 11 bases between the two germline ends. The CDR3 length is 12 residues. CDR1 is KGHSY, CDR2 FQNENV, per germline. As DNA, the CDR3 is TGTGCCAGCAGCCAACTGGGGCCTTTCTACACCTTC. It encodes CASSQLGPFYTF.

CDR3 bases: TGCGCCAGCAGCTTGGCCGTCACAGGGGAGCAGTTCTTC. The encoded protein is CASSLAVTGEQFF. The genes are TRBV5-1 and TRBJ2-1, with a weak D call TRBD1 (6 bases). The V gene's germline CDR1 is SGHRS and CDR2 YFSETQ. V lost 0 bases to trimming and J lost 10 bases, with 11 bases between them. The CDR3 spans 13 residues. The full variable domain, rest sourced from reference TRBV5-1 and TRBJ2-1, is KAGVTQTPRYLIKTRGQQVTLSCSPISGHRSVSWYQQTPGQGLQFLFEYFSETQRNKGNFPGRFSGRQFSNSRSEMNVSTLELGDSALYLCASSLAVTGEQFFGPGTRLTVL.

In its sample, this clonotype was seen many times. This chain links TRBV24-1 with TRBJ2-1, with 12 bases identical to TRBD2. Looked up from germline, CDR1 is KGHDR and CDR2 is SFDVKD. The ends lost 5 bases at V and 12 bases at J; junction bases unmatched: 7. The CDR3 extends over 14 amino acids. CDR3 bases: TGTGCCACCAGTGCGACTAGCGGGAGAATGGGGCAGTTCTTC. Its translation is CATSATSGRMGQFF.

This clonotype showed up many times. This chain joins TRBV12-3 or TRBV12-4 and TRBJ2-1, with TRBD1 matching 9 bases. The ends lost 4 bases at V and 5 bases at J; junction bases unmatched: 6. The CDR3 runs 15 residues. The CDR3 DNA reads as TGTGCCAGCAGTTCTTTGACAGGGGGAAACAATGAGCAGTTCTTC. Protein: CASSSLTGGNNEQFF.

The chain combines TRBV12-3 or TRBV12-4 with TRBJ2-3, with D unresolved. This CDR3 spans 16 amino acids. V lost 6 bases and J 4 bases, leaving 20 bases between the germline ends. As DNA, the CDR3 is TGTGCCAGCAGCCCCCGGATCGGCTCCCTAGCAGATACGCAGTATTTT. Amino acid sequence: CASSPRIGSLADTQYF.